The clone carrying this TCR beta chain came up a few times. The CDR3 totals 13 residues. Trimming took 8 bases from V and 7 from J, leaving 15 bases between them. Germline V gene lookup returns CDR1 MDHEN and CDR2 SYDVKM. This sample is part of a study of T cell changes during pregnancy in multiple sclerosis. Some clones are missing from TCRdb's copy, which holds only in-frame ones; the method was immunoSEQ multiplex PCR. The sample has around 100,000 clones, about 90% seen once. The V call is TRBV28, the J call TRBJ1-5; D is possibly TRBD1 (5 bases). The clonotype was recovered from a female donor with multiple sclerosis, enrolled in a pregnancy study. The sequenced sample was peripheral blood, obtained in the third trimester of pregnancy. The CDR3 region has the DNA TGTGCCAGCCTCCGGAGGGGTTTCCAGCCCCAGCATTTT. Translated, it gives CASLRRGFQPQHF.